The 3 T cell receptor beta chains below all came from one sample that was sequenced in a study of radiotherapy plus CTLA-4 blockade in lung cancer. Method: immunoSEQ multiplex PCR; TCRdb's copy keeps in-frame clones and lacks some. The table lists about 100,000 clones, roughly 85% of them singletons. The sample consisted of peripheral blood, taken from a patient treated with radiotherapy plus ipilimumab. The source of these receptors is a human donor with non-small cell lung cancer who had stable disease on radiotherapy plus ipilimumab.

The chain combines TRBV11-2 with TRBJ2-3; the D is unclear. This CDR3 spans 12 amino acids. Trimming took 1 base from V and 1 from J, leaving 0 bases between them. Germline assignment: CDR1 SGHAT and CDR2 FQNNGV. The CDR3 nucleotides read TGTGCCAGCAGCTTAGGCACAGATACGCAGTATTTT. Its translation: CASSLGTDTQYF.

The chain carries TRBV5-6 and TRBJ2-3; the D is unclear. Per the germline V gene, CDR1 is SGHDT and CDR2 is YYEEEE. Trimming cost V 1 base and J 1 base, with 19 bases left between them. The length of the CDR3 is 18 residues. The CDR3 region has the DNA TGTGCCAGCAGCTTGCGTCTACTCAGCGTACCTGGCACAGATACGCAGTATTTT. Residues: CASSLRLLSVPGTDTQYF.

V and J are TRBV5-6 and TRBJ2-1; 14 nucleotides align to TRBD2. CDR3 length: 19 amino acids. Trimming took 0 bases from V and 7 from J; bases not matched to a gene: 12. Germline V gene sequence: CDR1 SGHDT, CDR2 YYEEEE. CDR3 in amino acids: CASSLVLTSGRAVRNEQFF. The CDR3 region has the DNA TGTGCCAGCAGCTTGGTTTTGACTAGCGGGAGGGCCGTTCGGAATGAGCAGTTCTTC.